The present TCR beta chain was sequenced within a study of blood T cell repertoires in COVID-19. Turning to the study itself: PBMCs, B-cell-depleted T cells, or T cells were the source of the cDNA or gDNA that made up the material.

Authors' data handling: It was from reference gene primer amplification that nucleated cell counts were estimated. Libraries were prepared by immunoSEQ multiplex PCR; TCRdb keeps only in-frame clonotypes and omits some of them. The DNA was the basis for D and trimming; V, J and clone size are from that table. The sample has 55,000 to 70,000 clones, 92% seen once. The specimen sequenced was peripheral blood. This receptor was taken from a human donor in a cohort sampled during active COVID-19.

CDR3 sequence: CASSFSSDTEAFF. DNA for the CDR3: TGTGCCAGCAGCTTTTCGAGTGACACTGAAGCTTTCTTT. The J gene is TRBJ1-1, the V gene TRBV7-2, with D unresolved. Germline assignment: CDR1 SGHTA and CDR2 FQGNSA. V gave up 3 bases and J gave up 3 bases, with 8 bases separating them. This CDR3 comprises 13 residues. Together with reference TRBV7-2 and TRBJ1-1, the CDR3 gives the full variable domain: GAGVSQSPSNKVTEKGKDVELRCDPISGHTALYWYRQSLGQGLEFLIYFQGNSAPDKSGLPSDRFSAERTGGSVSTLTIQRTQQEDSAVYLCASSFSSDTEAFFGQGTRLTVV.